This TCR beta chain came from a study of cytomegalovirus exposure and HLA in healthy donors. Of note for this clone: Antigen specificity is unknown.

The CDR3 contains 15 residues. Germline V gene sequence: CDR1 MGHRA, CDR2 YSYEKL. V was cut by 4 bases and J by 3 bases, with 12 bases left in between. Study-wide results and limits: Per a later analysis, about 15,000 TCR beta sequences showed association with HLA alleles at 0.05 false discovery rate. In a later analysis, TCR beta V- and J-gene trimming showed a link to a missense DCLRE1C variant. The HLA-A and HLA-B alleles of most subjects were reportedly predicted accurately from TCR beta sequences.

Donors counted as nominally healthy when sampled, yet unrecorded immune exposures were likely. In the PCR, 60 Vbeta and 13 Jbeta primers were used. Sequenced by immunoSEQ multiplex PCR; TCRdb stores in-frame clones only, minus some. Here the sample spans 150,000 to 200,000 clones, more than 75% being singletons. The TCR originated in a woman in her 40s in good health and CMV-seronegative. This chain connects TRBV4-1 to TRBJ1-4; D is perhaps TRBD1 (6 bases). Sequenced material: PBMCs. CDR3 coding DNA: TGCGCCAGCAGCCGACCGACAGGATCTAATGAAAAACTGTTTTTT. This encodes CASSRPTGSNEKLFF.